The 10 T cell receptor beta chains presented below share a single source sample, sequenced in a study of PD-1 blockade in classical Hodgkin lymphoma. Time point defined: cycle 4 day 1 (C4D1), after 5 to 7 weeks of nivolumab. In every patient, relapse followed autologous stem cell transplantation, while exposure to brentuximab vedotin differed. Repertoires were generated with immunoSEQ multiplex PCR, while TCRdb's copy carries only in-frame clones and drops some. The sample contains 90,000 or so clones, approximately 78% of which appear only once. The sequences come from peripheral blood mononuclear cells (PBMCs), collected before the fourth cycle of nivolumab. The receptors originated from a human donor with classical Hodgkin lymphoma.

In DNA form, the CDR3 reads TGTGCCGGATCTACGGGACAGATCAGCACAGATACGCAGTATTTT. This codes for CAGSTGQISTDTQYF. The J gene is TRBJ2-3, the V gene TRBV11-3; 7 nucleotides align to TRBD1. CDR1 and CDR2 from the germline V gene are SGHNT and YENEEA. With 11 bases clipped from V and 0 bases from J, the junction kept 11 bases outside the gene matches. The CDR3 length is 15 residues.

The sample holds a few counts of this clone. This chain links TRBV5-1 with TRBJ1-4, with 10 bases lining up with TRBD1. Trimming took 3 bases from V and 4 from J; bases not matched to a gene: 0. The CDR3 extends over 14 amino acids. CDR1 is SGHRS and CDR2 is YFSETQ in the germline V gene. CDR3 protein: CASSWDRGNEKLFF. Here the CDR3 DNA reads TGCGCCAGCAGCTGGGACAGGGGTAATGAAAAACTGTTTTTT.

The chain is built from TRBV25-1 and TRBJ1-1; 7 positions match TRBD1. Germline V gene lookup returns CDR1 MGHDK and CDR2 SYGVNS. The ends lost 5 bases at V and 4 bases at J; junction bases unmatched: 1. This CDR3 has 12 residues. The CDR3 here is CASSPGGTEAFF. CDR3 in DNA: TGTGCCAGCAGTCCAGGGGGCACTGAAGCTTTCTTT.

The genes are TRBV12-5 and TRBJ2-7; D is perhaps TRBD2 (6 bases). CDR1 and CDR2 (germline): LGHNT, FRNRAP. The CDR3 runs 14 residues. The V and J ends lost 5 bases and 2 bases respectively, with 13 bases between them. CDR3 sequence: CASGLRVAAYEQYF. The CDR3 DNA reads TGTGCTAGTGGTCTCCGGGTAGCGGCCTACGAGCAGTACTTC.

The rearrangement joins TRBV5-4 to TRBJ2-3; 11 bases align to TRBD2. Germline CDR1 reads SGHNT; CDR2 reads YYREEE (reference sequence). This CDR3 is 16 amino acids long. The V segment lost 0 bases and the J segment 6 bases; nucleotides outside the gene matches: 6. CDR3 DNA sequence: TGTGCCAGCAGCTTGGGGGCTAGCGGGAGGAGGGATACGCAGTATTTT. Its translation is CASSLGASGRRDTQYF. The full variable domain, its missing parts supplied by reference TRBV5-4 and TRBJ2-3, is ETGVTQSPTHLIKTRGQQVTLRCSSQSGHNTVSWYQQALGQGPQFIFQYYREEENGRGNFPPRFSGLQFPNYSSELNVNALELDDSALYLCASSLGASGRRDTQYFGPGTRLTVL.

The chain recombines TRBV5-4 with TRBJ1-3, with a tentative D call TRBD1 (5 bases). The germline V gene has CDR1 SGHNT and CDR2 YYREEE (reference sequence). The CDR3 totals 15 residues. Trimming cost V 0 bases and J 6 bases, with 13 bases left between them. This CDR3 reads CASSLEPGWENTIYF. The CDR3 region has the DNA TGTGCCAGCAGCTTGGAGCCAGGGTGGGAAAACACCATATATTTT.

This clone was seen a few times. The chain joins TRBV18 to TRBJ1-1, with D unclear. V was shortened by 3 bases and J by 0 bases, with 11 bases between the two germline ends. Germline CDR1 reads KGHSH; CDR2 reads LQKENI. This CDR3 is 15 amino acids long. The CDR3 is CASSPAGSLNTEAFF. The CDR3 DNA reads as TGTGCCAGCTCACCGGCCGGGAGTCTGAACACTGAAGCTTTCTTT.

As concerns this clone: Additional DNA sequences in this sample encode the identical CDR3. J is TRBJ1-1 and V is TRBV10-3; tentatively, D is TRBD1 (6 bases). V lost 7 bases and J 1 base, leaving 10 bases between the germline ends. Germline CDR1 is ENHRY and CDR2 is SYGVKD. CDR3 length: 13 amino acids. The CDR3 region is CAIKGQQNTEAFF. Here the CDR3 DNA reads TGTGCCATCAAAGGACAGCAGAACACTGAAGCTTTCTTT.

The genes are TRBV7-6 and TRBJ1-3; no reliable D call. In germline, CDR1 is SGHVS, CDR2 FNYEAQ. The V and J ends lost 5 bases and 2 bases respectively, with 13 bases between them. The length of the CDR3 is 15 residues. The CDR3 reads CASSPQRWAGNTIYF. CDR3 DNA: TGTGCCAGCAGCCCCCAGAGGTGGGCTGGAAACACCATATATTTT.

The chain links TRBV11-2 to TRBJ2-1; 7 bases fit TRBD2. The length of the CDR3 is 13 residues. Germline-derived CDR1 and CDR2 are SGHAT and FQNNGV. After removal of 3 bases from V and 8 bases from J, the junction contained 4 bases not matched to a gene. This chain's CDR3 is CASSFPAGDEQFF. DNA of the CDR3: TGTGCCAGCAGCTTTCCGGCGGGGGATGAGCAGTTCTTC.